This T cell receptor beta chain comes out of a study of identical twins. Each CDR3 protein gets one entry after TCRdb re-called the 5' RACE reads with MiXCR. The data contain around 670,000 distinct CDR3 sequences, roughly 6.2% of them singletons. This CDR3 region has 15 residues. J gave up 7 bases and V 6 bases, and 8 bases lay outside the gene matches. This chain links TRBV12-3 or TRBV12-4 with TRBJ2-1; 11 bases line up with TRBD2. Sequences were obtained from naive T cells sorted from blood. The sequence derives from a young man in good health. CDR3 residues: CASSPHPSGRNEQFF. CDR3 DNA: TGTGCCAGCAGCCCCCATCCTAGCGGGAGGAATGAGCAGTTCTTC.